The 5 T cell receptor beta chains listed next were all sequenced from one sample in a study of blood T cell repertoires in COVID-19. Clones were sequenced by immunoSEQ multiplex PCR, and TCRdb holds only the in-frame ones, with some missing. The sample yields under 150,000 clones, about 85% seen once. Input material: peripheral blood. These receptors all stem from a human donor in a cohort sampled during active COVID-19.

The chain recombines TRBV29-1 with TRBJ2-7, with 8 bases aligning to TRBD1. The CDR3 has 13 amino acids. The junction had 4 bases not matched to a gene; V was cut back by 5 bases and J by 1 base. Germline CDR1 SQVTM, CDR2 ANQGSEA. CDR3 loop: CSVRTGFSYEQYF. The CDR3 nucleotides are TGCAGCGTTAGGACAGGGTTTTCCTACGAGCAGTACTTC.

The CDR3, as DNA: TGTGCCAGCAGGCCGGGACAGGGGGAATACGAGCAGTACTTC. It encodes CASRPGQGEYEQYF. The chain joins TRBV6-5 to TRBJ2-7, with TRBD1 matching over 11 bases. V shed 6 bases and J 4 bases; nucleotides not matched to a gene: 5. Germline V gene lookup returns CDR1 MNHEY and CDR2 SVGAGI. The CDR3 loop spans 14 amino acids.

The chain recombines TRBV7-2 with TRBJ1-5, with D perhaps TRBD1 (5 bases). CDR1 is SGHTA, CDR2 FQGNSA, per germline. V was trimmed by 1 base and J by 4 bases, leaving 14 bases between them. This CDR3 is 16 amino acids long. The CDR3 nucleotides read TGTGCCAGCAGCTTAGGGGCGCGGGGCCCTAATCAGCCCCAGCATTTT. Amino acid sequence: CASSLGARGPNQPQHF.

This sequence joins TRBV7-8 and TRBJ2-1; weak D call: TRBD2 (6 bases). CDR3 size: 16 residues. Germline-derived CDR1 and CDR2 are SGHVS and FQNEAQ. V was pared by 6 bases and J by 0 bases, with 15 bases between. The CDR3 coding sequence is TGTGCCAGCAGGCCCGGGGGACTCAGCTCCTACAATGAGCAGTTCTTC. Residues: CASRPGGLSSYNEQFF.

V is TRBV28 and J is TRBJ2-7, with 7 bases that match TRBD1. Looked up from germline, CDR1 is MDHEN and CDR2 is SYDVKM. Germline trimming cut 10 bases from V and 2 bases from J; bases unmatched to any gene: 5. The CDR3 consists of 12 residues. Here the CDR3 DNA reads TGTGCCACCCGGGACAGCGCCTACGAGCAGTACTTC. Amino acid sequence: CATRDSAYEQYF.